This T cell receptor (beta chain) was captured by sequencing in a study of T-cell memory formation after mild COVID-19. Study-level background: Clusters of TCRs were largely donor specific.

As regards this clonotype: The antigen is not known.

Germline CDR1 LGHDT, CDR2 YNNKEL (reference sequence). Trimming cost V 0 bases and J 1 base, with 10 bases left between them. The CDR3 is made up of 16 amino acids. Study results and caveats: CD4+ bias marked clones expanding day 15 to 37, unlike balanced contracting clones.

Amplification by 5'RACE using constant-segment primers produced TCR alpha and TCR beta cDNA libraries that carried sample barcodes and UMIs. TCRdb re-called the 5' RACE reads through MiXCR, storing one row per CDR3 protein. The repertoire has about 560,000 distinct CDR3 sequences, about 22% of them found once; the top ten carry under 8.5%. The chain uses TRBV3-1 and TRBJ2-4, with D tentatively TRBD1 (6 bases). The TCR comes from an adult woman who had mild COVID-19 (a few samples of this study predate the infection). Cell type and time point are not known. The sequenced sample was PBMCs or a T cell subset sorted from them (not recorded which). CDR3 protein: CASSQERRGAKNIQYF. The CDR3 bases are TGTGCCAGCAGCCAAGAAAGAAGGGGGGCCAAAAACATTCAGTACTTC.